This T cell receptor (beta chain) was retrieved from a study of T cell responses to AZD1222 COVID-19 vaccine. CDR3 length equals 19 residues. CDR1 and CDR2 from the germline V gene are MGHRA and YSYEKL. V gave up 0 bases and J gave up 0 bases, with 15 bases separating them. Pooled samples include second doses given at about 4 or 12 weeks. Assay: immunoSEQ multiplex PCR; the TCRdb copy retains only in-frame clones and omits some. The sample yields approximately 150,000 clones, about nine tenths seen once. Findings and limits, study-wide: Possibly, clonal diversity was underestimated; donors were largely white British and included more females.

Comment on this clone: Antigen: not known.

This sequence joins TRBV4-1 and TRBJ1-6; possibly TRBD1 for D (6 bases). The sequence came from an adult who received the AZD1222 COVID-19 vaccine. Sequences were derived from peripheral blood, sampled 28 days after the second AZD1222 dose. The CDR3 protein is CASSQDFRGASSYNSPLHF. CDR3 in DNA: TGCGCCAGCAGCCAAGATTTTAGGGGGGCTAGCTCCTATAATTCACCCCTCCACTTT.